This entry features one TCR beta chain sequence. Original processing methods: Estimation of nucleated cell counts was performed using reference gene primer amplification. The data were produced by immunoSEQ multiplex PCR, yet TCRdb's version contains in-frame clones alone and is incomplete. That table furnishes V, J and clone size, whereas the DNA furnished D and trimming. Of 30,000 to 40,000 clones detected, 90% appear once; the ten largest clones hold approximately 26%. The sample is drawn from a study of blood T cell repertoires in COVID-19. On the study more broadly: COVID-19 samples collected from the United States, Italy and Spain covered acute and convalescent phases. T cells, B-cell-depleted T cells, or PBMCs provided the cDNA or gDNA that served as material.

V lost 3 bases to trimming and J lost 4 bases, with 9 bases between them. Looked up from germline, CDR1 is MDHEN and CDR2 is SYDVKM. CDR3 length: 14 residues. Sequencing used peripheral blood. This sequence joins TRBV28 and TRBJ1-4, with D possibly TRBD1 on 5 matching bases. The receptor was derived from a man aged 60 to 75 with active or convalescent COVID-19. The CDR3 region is CASSFPGYNEKLFF. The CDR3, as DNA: TGTGCCAGCAGTTTTCCAGGGTATAATGAAAAACTGTTTTTT.